Detailed here is one T cell receptor (beta chain). The target antigen is unknown. The sample belongs to a study of T cell responses to AZD1222 COVID-19 vaccine. Points from the study as a whole: CD4 TCRs covered the whole spike, strongest at regions 160-218 and 743-854. Spike-specific TCR breadth and depth grew following two AZD1222 doses. Among those given AZD1222, only five or six were seropositive at baseline.

Deletions cut 3 bases from V and 2 bases from J, with 9 bases between. The CDR3 has 14 residues. Germline CDR1 is WNHNN and CDR2 is SYGVQD (reference sequence). Data came from immunoSEQ multiplex PCR; TCRdb stores just in-frame clones and leaves some out. There are 90,000 to 150,000 clones in the sample; roughly 90% occur only once, and about 7.1% lies in the top ten. The sequencing used peripheral blood, collected 28 days after the second AZD1222 dose. The V and J genes are TRBV10-1 and TRBJ2-3; D is possibly TRBD2 (5 bases). This clonotype was obtained from an adult who received the AZD1222 COVID-19 vaccine. The CDR3 nucleotides read TGCGCCAGCAGTGAAGGGAGAACCACAGATACGCAGTATTTT. Amino acid sequence: CASSEGRTTDTQYF.